This T cell receptor (beta chain) was sequenced during a study of blood T cell repertoires in COVID-19. As for the study in general: The United States, Italy and Spain were the sources of the acute and convalescent COVID-19 samples. In each case, the material was cDNA or gDNA derived from T cells, B-cell-depleted T cells, or PBMCs.

In the original analysis: Estimated nucleated cell counts came from reference gene primer amplification. Repertoires were generated with immunoSEQ multiplex PCR, while TCRdb's copy carries only in-frame clones and drops some. Clone size and the V and J calls come from that table; the DNA yielded D and trimming. The sample lists tens of thousands of clones, roughly 80% seen once, with 25% to 30% in the top ten. The TCR sequence derives from a human donor in a cohort sampled during active COVID-19. The sequenced sample consisted of peripheral blood.

The DNA of the CDR3 is TGTGCCAGCAGCTCGCGACAACCCTGGGATGAGCAGTTCTTC. This gives the protein CASSSRQPWDEQFF. V is TRBV6-5 and J is TRBJ2-1; D gene ambiguous. The V end lost 6 bases, the J end lost 8 bases, and 17 bases lay between the germline ends. CDR1 and CDR2 (germline): MNHEY, SVGAGI. The length of the CDR3 is 14 residues.